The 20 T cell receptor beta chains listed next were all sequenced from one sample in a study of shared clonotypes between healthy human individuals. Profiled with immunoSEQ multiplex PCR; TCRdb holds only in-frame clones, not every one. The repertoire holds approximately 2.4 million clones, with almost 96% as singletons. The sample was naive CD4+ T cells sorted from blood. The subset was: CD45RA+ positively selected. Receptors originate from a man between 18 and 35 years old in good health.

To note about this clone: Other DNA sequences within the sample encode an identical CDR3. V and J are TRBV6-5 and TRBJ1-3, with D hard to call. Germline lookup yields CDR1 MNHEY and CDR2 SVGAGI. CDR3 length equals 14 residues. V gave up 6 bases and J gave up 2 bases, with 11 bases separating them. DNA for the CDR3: TGTGCCAGCAGCCCGAGGAGAGCTGGAAACACCATATATTTT. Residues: CASSPRRAGNTIYF.

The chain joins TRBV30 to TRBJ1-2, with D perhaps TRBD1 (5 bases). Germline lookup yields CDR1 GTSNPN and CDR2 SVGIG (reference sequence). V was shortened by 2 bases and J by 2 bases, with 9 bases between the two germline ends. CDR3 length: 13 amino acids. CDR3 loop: CAWSPQGNYGYTF. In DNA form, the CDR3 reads TGTGCCTGGAGTCCCCAGGGAAACTATGGCTACACCTTC.

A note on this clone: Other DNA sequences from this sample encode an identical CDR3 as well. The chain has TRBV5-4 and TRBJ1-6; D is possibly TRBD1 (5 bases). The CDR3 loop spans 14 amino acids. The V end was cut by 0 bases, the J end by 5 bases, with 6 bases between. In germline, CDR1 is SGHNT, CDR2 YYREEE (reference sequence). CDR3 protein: CASSLEGNNSPLHF. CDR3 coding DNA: TGTGCCAGCAGCTTGGAGGGGAATAATTCACCCCTCCACTTT.

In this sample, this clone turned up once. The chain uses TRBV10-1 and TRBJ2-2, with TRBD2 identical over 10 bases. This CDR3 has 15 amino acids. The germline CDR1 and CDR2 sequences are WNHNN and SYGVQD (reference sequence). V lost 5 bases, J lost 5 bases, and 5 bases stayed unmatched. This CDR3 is CASSTLAGVTGELFF. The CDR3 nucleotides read TGCGCCAGCAGTACCCTAGCGGGAGTGACCGGGGAGCTGTTTTTT.

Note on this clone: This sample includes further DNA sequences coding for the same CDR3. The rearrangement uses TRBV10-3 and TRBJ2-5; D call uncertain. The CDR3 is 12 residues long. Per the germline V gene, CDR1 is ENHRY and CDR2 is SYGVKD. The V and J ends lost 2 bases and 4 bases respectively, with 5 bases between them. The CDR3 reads CAISEPGETQYF. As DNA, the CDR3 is TGTGCCATCAGTGAGCCGGGAGAGACCCAGTACTTC.

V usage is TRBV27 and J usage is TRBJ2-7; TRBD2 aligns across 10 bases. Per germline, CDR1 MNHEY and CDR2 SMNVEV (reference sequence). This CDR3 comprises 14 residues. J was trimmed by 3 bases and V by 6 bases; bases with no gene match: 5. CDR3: CASRRLAGLYEQYF. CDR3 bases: TGTGCCAGCAGGCGACTAGCGGGCCTCTACGAGCAGTACTTC.

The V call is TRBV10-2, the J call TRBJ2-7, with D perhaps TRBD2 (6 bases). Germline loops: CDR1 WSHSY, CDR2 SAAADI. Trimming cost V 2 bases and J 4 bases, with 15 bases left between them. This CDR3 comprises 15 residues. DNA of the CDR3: TGCGCCAGCAGTGAGGACACGCGCGGGGCTTACGAGCAGTACTTC. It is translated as CASSEDTRGAYEQYF.

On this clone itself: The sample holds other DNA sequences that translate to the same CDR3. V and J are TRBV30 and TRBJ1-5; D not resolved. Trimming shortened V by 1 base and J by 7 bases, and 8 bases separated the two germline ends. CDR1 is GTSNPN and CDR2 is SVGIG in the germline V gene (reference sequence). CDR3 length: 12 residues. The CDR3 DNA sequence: TGTGCCTGGAGTGAGCTGGGGCAGCCCCAGCATTTT. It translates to CAWSELGQPQHF. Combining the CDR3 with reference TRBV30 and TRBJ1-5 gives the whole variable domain SQTIHQWPATLVQPVGSPLSLECTVEGTSNPNLYWYRQAAGRGLQLLFYSVGIGQISSEVPQNLSASRPQDRQFILSSKKLLLSDSGFYLCAWSELGQPQHFGDGTRLSIL.

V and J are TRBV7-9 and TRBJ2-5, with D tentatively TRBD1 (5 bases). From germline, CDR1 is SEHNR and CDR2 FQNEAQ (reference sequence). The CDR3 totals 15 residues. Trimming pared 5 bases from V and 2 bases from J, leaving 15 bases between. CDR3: CASSPNLAGQETQYF. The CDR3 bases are TGTGCCAGCAGCCCCAATTTGGCAGGGCAAGAGACCCAGTACTTC.

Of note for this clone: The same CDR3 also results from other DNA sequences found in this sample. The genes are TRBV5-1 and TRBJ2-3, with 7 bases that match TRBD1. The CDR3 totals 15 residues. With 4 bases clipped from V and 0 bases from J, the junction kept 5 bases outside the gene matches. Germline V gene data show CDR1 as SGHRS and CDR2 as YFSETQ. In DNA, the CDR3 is TGCGCCAGCAGCCCCCAGACAGGGAGCACAGATACGCAGTATTTT. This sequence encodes CASSPQTGSTDTQYF.

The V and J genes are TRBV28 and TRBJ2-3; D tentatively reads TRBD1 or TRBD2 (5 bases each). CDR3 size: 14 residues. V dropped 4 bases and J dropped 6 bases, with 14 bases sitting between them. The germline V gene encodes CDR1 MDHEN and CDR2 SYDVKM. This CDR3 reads CASSSPDWGDTQYF. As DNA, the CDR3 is TGTGCCAGCAGTTCCCCGGACTGGGGGGATACGCAGTATTTT.

CDR3 residues: CASSSWNRPEGNEQFF. Here the CDR3 DNA reads TGTGCCAGCAGCTCGTGGAATCGGCCCGAGGGCAATGAGCAGTTCTTC. This chain joins TRBV11-2 and TRBJ2-1; D is possibly TRBD2 (5 bases). In germline, CDR1 is SGHAT, CDR2 FQNNGV. V shed 4 bases and J shed 6 bases, with 19 bases lying between them. CDR3 length: 16 amino acids.

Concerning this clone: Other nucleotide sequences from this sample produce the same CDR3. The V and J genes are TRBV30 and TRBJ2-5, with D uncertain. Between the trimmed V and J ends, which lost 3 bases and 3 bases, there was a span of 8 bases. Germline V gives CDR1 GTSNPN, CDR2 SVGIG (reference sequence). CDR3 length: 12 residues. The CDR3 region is CAWSVGKETQYF. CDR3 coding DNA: TGTGCCTGGAGCGTGGGGAAAGAGACCCAGTACTTC. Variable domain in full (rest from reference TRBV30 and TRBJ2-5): SQTIHQWPATLVQPVGSPLSLECTVEGTSNPNLYWYRQAAGRGLQLLFYSVGIGQISSEVPQNLSASRPQDRQFILSSKKLLLSDSGFYLCAWSVGKETQYFGPGTRLLVL.

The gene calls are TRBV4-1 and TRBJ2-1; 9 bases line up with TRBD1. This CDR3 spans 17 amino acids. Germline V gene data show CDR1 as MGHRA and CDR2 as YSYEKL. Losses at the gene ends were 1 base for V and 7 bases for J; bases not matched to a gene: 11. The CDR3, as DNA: TGCGCCAGCAGCCAAGTGCTACCGGGACAGGGAAATAATGAGCAGTTCTTC. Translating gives CASSQVLPGQGNNEQFF.

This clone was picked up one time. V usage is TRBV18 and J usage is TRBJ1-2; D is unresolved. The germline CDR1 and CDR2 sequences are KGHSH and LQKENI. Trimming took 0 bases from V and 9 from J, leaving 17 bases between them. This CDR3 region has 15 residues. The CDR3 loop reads CASSPPSSGNGRYTF. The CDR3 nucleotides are TGTGCCAGCTCACCACCCTCATCCGGGAATGGTCGCTACACCTTC. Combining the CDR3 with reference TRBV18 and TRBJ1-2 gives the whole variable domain NAGVMQNPRHLVRRRGQEARLRCSPMKGHSHVYWYRQLPEEGLKFMVYLQKENIIDESGMPKERFSAEFPKEGPSILRIQQVVRGDSAAYFCASSPPSSGNGRYTFGSGTRLTVV.

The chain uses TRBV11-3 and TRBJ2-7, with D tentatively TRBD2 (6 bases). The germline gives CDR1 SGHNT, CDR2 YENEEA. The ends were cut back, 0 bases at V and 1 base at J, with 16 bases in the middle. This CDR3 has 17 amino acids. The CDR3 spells CASSLDRGGSESYEQYF. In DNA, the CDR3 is TGTGCCAGCAGCTTAGATCGTGGGGGGTCAGAGTCCTACGAGCAGTACTTC.

The CDR3 DNA is TGTGCCAGCAGCCCCCTATCGGGAGGGAATGAAAAACTGTTTTTT. Protein sequence: CASSPLSGGNEKLFF. The V gene is TRBV7-9, the J gene TRBJ1-4; D gene ambiguous. V was cut by 5 bases and J by 5 bases, with 15 bases left in between. Per the germline V gene, CDR1 is SEHNR and CDR2 is FQNEAQ (reference sequence). The CDR3 sequence is 15 residues long. Drawing the rest from reference TRBV7-9 and TRBJ1-4, the complete variable domain is DTGVSQNPRHKITKRGQNVTFRCDPISEHNRLYWYRQTLGQGPEFLTYFQNEAQLEKSRLLSDRFSAERPKGSFSTLEIQRTEQGDSAMYLCASSPLSGGNEKLFFGSGTQLSVL.

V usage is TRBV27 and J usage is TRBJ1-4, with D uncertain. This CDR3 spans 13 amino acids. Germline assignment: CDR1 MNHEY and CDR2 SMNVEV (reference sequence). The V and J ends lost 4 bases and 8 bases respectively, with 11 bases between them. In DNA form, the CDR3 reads TGTGCCAGCAGTTCCCCACACCACGAAAAACTGTTTTTT. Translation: CASSSPHHEKLFF.

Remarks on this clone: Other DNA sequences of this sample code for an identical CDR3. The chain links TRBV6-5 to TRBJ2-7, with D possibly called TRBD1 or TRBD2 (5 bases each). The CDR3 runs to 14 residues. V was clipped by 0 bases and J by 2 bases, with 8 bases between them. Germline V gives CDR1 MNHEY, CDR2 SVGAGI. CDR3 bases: TGTGCCAGCAGTTACTCCCGGGGACCCTACGAGCAGTACTTC. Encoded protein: CASSYSRGPYEQYF.

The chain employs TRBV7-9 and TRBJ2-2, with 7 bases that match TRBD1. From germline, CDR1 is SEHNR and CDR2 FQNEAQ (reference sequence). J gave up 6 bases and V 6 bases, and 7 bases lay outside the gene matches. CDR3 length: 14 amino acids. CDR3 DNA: TGTGCCAGCAGTTCACAGGGGTACGCCGGGGAGCTGTTTTTT. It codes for CASSSQGYAGELFF. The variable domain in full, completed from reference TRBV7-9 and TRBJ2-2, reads DTGVSQNPRHKITKRGQNVTFRCDPISEHNRLYWYRQTLGQGPEFLTYFQNEAQLEKSRLLSDRFSAERPKGSFSTLEIQRTEQGDSAMYLCASSSQGYAGELFFGEGSRLTVL.